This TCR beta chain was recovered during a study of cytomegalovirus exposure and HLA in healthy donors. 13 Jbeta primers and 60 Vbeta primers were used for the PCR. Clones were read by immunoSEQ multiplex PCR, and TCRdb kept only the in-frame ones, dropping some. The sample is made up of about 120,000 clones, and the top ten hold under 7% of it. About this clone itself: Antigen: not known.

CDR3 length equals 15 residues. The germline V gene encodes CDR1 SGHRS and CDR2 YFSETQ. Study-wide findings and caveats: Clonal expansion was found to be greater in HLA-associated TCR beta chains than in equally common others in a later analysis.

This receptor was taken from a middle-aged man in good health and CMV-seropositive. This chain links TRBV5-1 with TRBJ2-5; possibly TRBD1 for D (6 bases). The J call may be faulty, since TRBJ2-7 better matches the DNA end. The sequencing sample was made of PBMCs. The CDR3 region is CASSLGSGALDEQYF. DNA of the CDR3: TGCGCCAGCAGCTTGGGGTCAGGGGCACTGGACGAGCAGTACTTC.